A single sample is the source of the 14 T cell receptor beta chains below, sequenced in a study of cytomegalovirus exposure and HLA in healthy donors (dated by TCRdb to about 2017). Receptors were amplified or captured by the immunoSEQ multiplex PCR assay. For the multiplex PCR, a mixture combining 60 forward primers for TCR Vbeta segments and 13 reverse primers for TCR Jbeta segments was used. This is the immuneACCESS table as TCRdb keeps it, with only in-frame sequences that have V and J called. A part of the clones is gone; compared with another copy, unresolved V genes explain less than half, and the rest is unexplained. For this sample there are 200,000 to 250,000 clones; approximately 81% appear just once. The top ten hold about 1.2% of the sample. Sequencing was done on a sample of PBMCs. The origin of the receptors is a human donor in good health.

About this clone itself: The same CDR3 can be traced to other DNA sequences in this sample. The chain has TRBV5-1 and TRBJ2-7, with D perhaps TRBD2 (5 bases). Germline-derived CDR1 and CDR2 are SGHRS and YFSETQ. The CDR3 sequence is 14 residues long. V was cut by 0 bases and J by 0 bases, with 7 bases left in between. As DNA, the CDR3 is TGCGCCAGCAGCTTGGGTGGGAGCTCCTACGAGCAGTACTTC. Translating gives CASSLGGSSYEQYF.

CDR3 sequence reads: CASSQGADTQYF. CDR3 nucleotide sequence: TGTGCCAGCAGCCAAGGCGCGGATACGCAGTATTTT. The chain employs TRBV4-2 and TRBJ2-3; D ambiguous. The CDR3 is made up of 12 amino acids. Per germline, CDR1 LGHNA and CDR2 YNFKEQ. V was cut by 1 base and J by 6 bases, with 5 bases left in between.

As concerns this clone: Germline and junction disagree at one end, which may indicate a read error. The rearrangement links TRBV5-5 to TRBJ2-7, with a tentative D call TRBD2 (5 bases). The CDR3 covers 16 residues. From germline, CDR1 is SGHKS and CDR2 YYEKEE (reference sequence). CDR3 region: CASSLDPVASSYEQCF. CDR3 DNA sequence: TGTGCCAGCAGCTTGGATCCGGTAGCGAGCTCCTACGAGCAGTGCTTC.

This clone showed up just once. The CDR3 DNA reads TGTGCCAGCAGCATCAGAACTATCGGTCGGCACAGGGGGCCAGGGGCCAACGTCCTGACTTTC. Its translation: CASSIRTIGRHRGPGANVLTF. The chain couples TRBV21-1 to TRBJ2-6; TRBD1 reflects the table's D call only, with no check against the DNA. TRBV21-1 is termed a pseudogene. CDR3 length: 21 amino acids.

V is TRBV2 and J is TRBJ2-1; the match to TRBD1 covers 7 bases. Unmatched junction bases numbered 6, after V lost 5 bases and J lost 14 bases. The CDR3 sequence is 11 residues long. Germline V lookup: CDR1 SNHLY, CDR2 FYNNEI. The CDR3 region has the DNA TGTGCCAGCAGTAGGGACAGCGGCAAGTTCTTC. Residues: CASSRDSGKFF.

The V call is TRBV14, the J call TRBJ2-1, with 13 bases aligning to TRBD2. V gave up 0 bases and J gave up 0 bases; unmatched junction bases: 8. The CDR3 consists of 20 residues. The germline gives CDR1 SGHDN, CDR2 FVKESK. The CDR3 loop reads CASSQETRLAGGSSYNEQFF. The CDR3 coding sequence is TGTGCCAGCAGCCAAGAAACTAGACTAGCGGGAGGTAGCTCCTACAATGAGCAGTTCTTC. The full variable domain, completed using reference TRBV14 and TRBJ2-1, is EAGVTQFPSHSVIEKGQTVTLRCDPISGHDNLYWYRRVMGKEIKFLLHFVKESKQDESGMPNNRFLAERTGGTYSTLKVQPAELEDSGVYFCASSQETRLAGGSSYNEQFFGPGTRLTVL.

The chain joins TRBV7-9 to TRBJ1-2, with TRBD1 matching over 7 bases. V trimming: 1 base; J trimming: 4 bases; junction bases outside the gene matches: 6. CDR3 length equals 15 residues. Germline CDR1 SEHNR, CDR2 FQNEAQ (reference sequence). The CDR3 loop is CASSLDRGRPYGYTF. The CDR3 DNA is TGTGCCAGCAGCTTAGACAGGGGTCGTCCCTATGGCTACACCTTC.

This chain joins TRBV27 and TRBJ2-7; TRBD1 aligns across 7 bases. CDR1 is MNHEY, CDR2 SMNVEV, per germline (reference sequence). The CDR3 extends over 14 amino acids. The J segment lost 2 bases and the V segment lost 3 bases, leaving 4 bases of the junction unmatched. The CDR3 DNA follows: TGTGCCAGCAGTTTCGACAGGGTCGCCTACGAGCAGTACTTC. This encodes CASSFDRVAYEQYF.

This clone was counted only a few times. J is TRBJ2-3 and V is TRBV30; D perhaps matches TRBD1 (6 bases). The CDR3 is 14 residues long. CDR1 is GTSNPN and CDR2 is SVGIG in the germline V gene (reference sequence). The V and J ends lost 1 base and 0 bases respectively, with 8 bases between them. The CDR3 DNA sequence: TGTGCCTGGAGTGAGACAGGTAGCACAGATACGCAGTATTTT. Translating gives CAWSETGSTDTQYF.

The gene calls are TRBV6-6 and TRBJ2-1; possibly TRBD2 for D (6 bases). CDR3 length equals 11 residues. The V gene's germline CDR1 is MNHNY and CDR2 SVGAGI (reference sequence). Trimming left V 5 bases short and J 12 bases short, with 11 bases between. This chain's CDR3 is CASSPLGLQFF. DNA of the CDR3: TGTGCCAGCAGTCCCCTGGGACTGCAGTTCTTC.

The chain combines TRBV16 with TRBJ2-3; the match to TRBD2 covers 12 bases. Germline lookup yields CDR1 KGHSY and CDR2 FQNENV. The CDR3 extends over 16 amino acids. V lost 2 bases to trimming and J lost 5 bases; unmatched junction nucleotides: 5. CDR3 sequence: CASSQGTGLAGDTQYF. In nucleotides, the CDR3 is TGTGCCAGCAGCCAAGGGACGGGACTAGCGGGAGATACGCAGTATTTT.

J is TRBJ1-4 and V is TRBV6-6; 10 nucleotides align to TRBD1. CDR1 MNHNY and CDR2 SVGAGI come from the germline V gene (reference sequence). The V segment lost 4 bases and the J segment 8 bases; nucleotides outside the gene matches: 7. The CDR3 is 15 amino acids. CDR3 nucleotide sequence: TGTGCCAGCAGTTCCGGGACAGGGGTCCGGGAAAAACTGTTTTTT. This translates into CASSSGTGVREKLFF.

In this sample, this clone turned up once. This chain uses TRBV18 with TRBJ2-1, with 7 bases lining up with TRBD2. CDR1 and CDR2 from the germline V gene are KGHSH and LQKENI. The CDR3 totals 15 residues. V gave up 3 bases and J gave up 2 bases; unmatched junction bases: 4. The CDR3 reads CASSPLADTYNEQFF. The CDR3 coding sequence is TGTGCCAGCTCACCGCTAGCGGACACCTACAATGAGCAGTTCTTC.

The genes are TRBV7-8 and TRBJ1-1, with D hard to call. Germline lookup yields CDR1 SGHVS and CDR2 FQNEAQ. CDR3 length: 11 residues. V dropped 1 base and J dropped 8 bases, with 5 bases sitting between them. The CDR3 nucleotides read TGTGCCAGCAGCTTAGGTCGGGAAGCTTTCTTT. Protein: CASSLGREAFF. Full variable domain (outside the CDR3, taken from reference TRBV7-8 and TRBJ1-1): GAGVSQSPRYKVAKRGQDVALRCDPISGHVSLFWYQQALGQGPEFLTYFQNEAQLDKSGLPSDRFFAERPEGSVSTLKIQRTQQEDSAVYLCASSLGREAFFGQGTRLTVV.